The T cell receptor beta chain described here comes from a study of blood T cells in healthy people across ages. Study results and caveats: Roughly linear declines in TCR beta diversity per million T cells occurred with age. The long-lived group displayed more naive CD4+ cells, plus higher diversity, than the aged donors did.

The CDR3 loop spans 15 amino acids. Looked up from germline, CDR1 is SGDLS and CDR2 is YYNGEE. Per sample, no less than 5 micrograms of total RNA were extracted. Turning to this clonotype: Antigen unknown. At one end the junction does not follow the germline gene, possibly because of a read error.

A J-beta primer mix and a sample-barcoded 5' primer were used in a second PCR of roughly 7 to 12 cycles. Sequencing recovered at least 3 million CDR3-containing paired-end reads from each sample. TCRdb redid the calling of the 5' RACE reads with MiXCR, one entry per CDR3 protein. Of over 1,500,000 distinct CDR3 sequences detected, more than 35% appear once; the ten largest clones hold 20% to 25%. The clonotype originates from a human donor in good health. The chain carries TRBV9 and TRBJ2-5, with 7 nucleotides matching TRBD1. Sequenced sample: blood. CDR3 region: CAGSAVDRAGETQYF. The DNA of the CDR3 is TGTGCCGGCAGCGCCGTTGACAGGGCTGGGGAGACCCAGTACTTC.